This T cell receptor (beta chain) stems from a study of cytomegalovirus exposure and HLA in healthy donors. This PCR relied on a set of 60 Vbeta primers and 13 Jbeta primers. The assay was immunoSEQ multiplex PCR, and TCRdb's table has in-frame clones only and misses some. Of about 98,000 clones in the sample, over 60% were seen once. Germline trimming cut 1 base from V and 4 bases from J; bases unmatched to any gene: 3. Germline assignment: CDR1 KGHSH and CDR2 LQKENI. The CDR3 has 14 residues. The sequenced sample was PBMCs. This TCR derives from a man between 60 and 70 years old in good health and CMV-seropositive. The V gene is TRBV18, the J gene TRBJ1-1, with TRBD1 matching over 7 bases. CDR3 loop: CASSPLGQTTEAFF. In DNA form, the CDR3 reads TGTGCCAGCTCACCACTGGGACAGACCACTGAAGCTTTCTTT.